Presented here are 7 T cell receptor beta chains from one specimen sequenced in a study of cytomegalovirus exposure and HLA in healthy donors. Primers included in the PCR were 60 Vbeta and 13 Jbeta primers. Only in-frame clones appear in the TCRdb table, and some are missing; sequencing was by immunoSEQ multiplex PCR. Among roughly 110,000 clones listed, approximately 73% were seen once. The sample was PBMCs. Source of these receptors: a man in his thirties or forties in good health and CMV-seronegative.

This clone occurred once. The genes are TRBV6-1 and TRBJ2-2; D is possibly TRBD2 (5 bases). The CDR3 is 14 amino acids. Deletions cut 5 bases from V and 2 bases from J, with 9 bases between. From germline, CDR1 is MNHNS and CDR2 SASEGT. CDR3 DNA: TGTGCCAGCAGTCCCCGGGGTAACACCGGGGAGCTGTTTTTT. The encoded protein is CASSPRGNTGELFF.

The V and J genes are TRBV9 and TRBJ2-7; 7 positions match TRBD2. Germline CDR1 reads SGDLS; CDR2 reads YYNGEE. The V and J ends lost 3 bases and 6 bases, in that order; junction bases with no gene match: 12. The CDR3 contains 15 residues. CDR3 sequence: CASSGSGTRFGEQYF. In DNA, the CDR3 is TGTGCCAGCAGCGGAAGCGGGACCCGTTTCGGCGAGCAGTACTTC.

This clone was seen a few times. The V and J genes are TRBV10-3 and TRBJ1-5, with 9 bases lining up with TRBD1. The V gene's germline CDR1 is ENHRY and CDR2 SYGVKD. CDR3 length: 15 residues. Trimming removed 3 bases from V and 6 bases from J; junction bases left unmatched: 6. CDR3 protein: CAISERDRAGQPQHF. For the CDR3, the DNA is TGTGCCATCAGTGAAAGGGACAGGGCCGGTCAGCCCCAGCATTTT.

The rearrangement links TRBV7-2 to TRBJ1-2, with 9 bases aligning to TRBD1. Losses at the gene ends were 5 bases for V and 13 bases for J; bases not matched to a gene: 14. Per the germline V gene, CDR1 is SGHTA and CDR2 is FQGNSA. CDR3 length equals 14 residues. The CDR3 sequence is CASSPSGTGQRFTF. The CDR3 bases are TGTGCCAGCAGCCCCTCCGGGACAGGGCAGCGGTTCACCTTC.

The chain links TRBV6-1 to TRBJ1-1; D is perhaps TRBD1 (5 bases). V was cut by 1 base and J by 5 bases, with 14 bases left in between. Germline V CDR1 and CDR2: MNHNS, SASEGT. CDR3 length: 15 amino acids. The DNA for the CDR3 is TGTGCCAGCAGTGAAGTGGCAGGGTTTGATACTGAAGCTTTCTTT. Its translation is CASSEVAGFDTEAFF.

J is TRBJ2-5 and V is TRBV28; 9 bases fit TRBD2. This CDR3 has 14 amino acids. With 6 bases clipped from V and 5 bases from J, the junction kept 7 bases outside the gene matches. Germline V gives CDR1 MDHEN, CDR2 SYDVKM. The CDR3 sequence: CASSPLAGWETQYF. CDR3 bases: TGTGCCAGCAGCCCTCTAGCGGGATGGGAGACCCAGTACTTC.

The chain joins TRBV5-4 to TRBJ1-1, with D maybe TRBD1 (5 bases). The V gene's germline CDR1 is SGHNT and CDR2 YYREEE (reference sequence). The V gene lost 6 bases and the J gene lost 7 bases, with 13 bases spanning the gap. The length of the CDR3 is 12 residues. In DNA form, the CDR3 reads TGTGCCAGCAACAAGGGGCGGAGTGAAGCTTTCTTT. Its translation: CASNKGRSEAFF.